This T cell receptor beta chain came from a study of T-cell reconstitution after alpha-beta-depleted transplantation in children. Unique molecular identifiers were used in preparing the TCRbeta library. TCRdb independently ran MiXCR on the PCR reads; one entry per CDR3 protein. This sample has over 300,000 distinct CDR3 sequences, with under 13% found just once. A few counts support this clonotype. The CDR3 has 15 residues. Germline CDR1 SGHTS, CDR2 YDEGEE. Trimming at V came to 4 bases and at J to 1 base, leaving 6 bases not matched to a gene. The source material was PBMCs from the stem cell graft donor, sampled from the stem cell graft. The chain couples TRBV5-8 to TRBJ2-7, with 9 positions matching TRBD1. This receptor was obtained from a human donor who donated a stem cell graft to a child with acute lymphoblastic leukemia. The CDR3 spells CASSTGTGTSYEQYF. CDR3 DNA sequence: TGTGCCAGCAGCACCGGGACAGGGACTTCCTACGAGCAGTACTTC.